These 5 T cell receptor beta chains came from one sample sequenced in a study of blood T cell repertoires in COVID-19. The protocol was immunoSEQ multiplex PCR, while the TCRdb copy is restricted to in-frame clones and leaves out a portion. Among 150,000 to 200,000 clones listed, over 80% were seen once. Sequenced material: peripheral blood. All receptors come from an older woman with acute or convalescent COVID-19.

V is TRBV7-2 and J is TRBJ1-2, with 10 bases that match TRBD1. Unmatched junction bases numbered 8, after V lost 3 bases and J lost 4 bases. The germline gives CDR1 SGHTA, CDR2 FQGNSA. CDR3 length equals 16 residues. The CDR3 DNA reads TGTGCCAGCAGCTTGGTCCAGACAGGGGGCAGCTATGGCTACACCTTC. The encoded protein is CASSLVQTGGSYGYTF.

This sequence joins TRBV28 and TRBJ1-2; no reliable D call. This CDR3 region has 14 residues. Germline V gene sequence: CDR1 MDHEN, CDR2 SYDVKM. V gave up 10 bases and J gave up 3 bases, with 18 bases separating them. CDR3 sequence (DNA): TGTGCCACCGCACTAGGGCGGGCGGACTATGGCTACACCTTC. Protein sequence: CATALGRADYGYTF.

This chain joins TRBV9 and TRBJ1-1; D possibly corresponds to TRBD1 (6 bases). Trimming took 1 base from V and 5 from J, leaving 12 bases between them. This CDR3 is built from 14 residues. Germline lookup yields CDR1 SGDLS and CDR2 YYNGEE. The CDR3 sequence is CASSVTGRGTEAFF. CDR3 in DNA: TGTGCCAGCAGCGTAACAGGGCGGGGGACTGAAGCTTTCTTT.

Here the CDR3 reads CASRWRAAYSPLHF. The DNA of the CDR3 is TGTGCCAGTAGATGGCGGGCAGCCTATTCACCCCTCCACTTT. This chain links TRBV19 with TRBJ1-6; D gene unclear. Germline V gene sequence: CDR1 LNHDA, CDR2 SQIVND (reference sequence). The V and J ends lost 6 bases and 8 bases respectively, with 14 bases between them. The CDR3 spans 14 residues.

The V gene is TRBV5-1, the J gene TRBJ1-1; unclear D gene. This CDR3 is 14 amino acids long. Germline CDR1 and CDR2: SGHRS and YFSETQ. V lost 0 bases to trimming and J lost 0 bases, with 6 bases between them. The CDR3 bases are TGCGCCAGCAGCTTGGACAGTGTGAACACTGAAGCTTTCTTT. Residues: CASSLDSVNTEAFF.